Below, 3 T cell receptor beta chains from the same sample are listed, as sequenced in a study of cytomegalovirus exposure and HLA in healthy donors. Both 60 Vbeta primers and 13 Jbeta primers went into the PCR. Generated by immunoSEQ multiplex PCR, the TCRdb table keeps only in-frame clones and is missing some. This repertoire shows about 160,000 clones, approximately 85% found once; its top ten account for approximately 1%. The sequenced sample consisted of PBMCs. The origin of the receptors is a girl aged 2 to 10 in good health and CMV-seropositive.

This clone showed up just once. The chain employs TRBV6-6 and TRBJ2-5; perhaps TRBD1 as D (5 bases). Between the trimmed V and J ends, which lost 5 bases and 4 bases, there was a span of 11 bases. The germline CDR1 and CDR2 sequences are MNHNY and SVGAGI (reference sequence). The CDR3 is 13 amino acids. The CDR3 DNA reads TGTGCCAGCAGTCCTCGTAGGGGAGAGACCCAGTACTTC. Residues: CASSPRRGETQYF.

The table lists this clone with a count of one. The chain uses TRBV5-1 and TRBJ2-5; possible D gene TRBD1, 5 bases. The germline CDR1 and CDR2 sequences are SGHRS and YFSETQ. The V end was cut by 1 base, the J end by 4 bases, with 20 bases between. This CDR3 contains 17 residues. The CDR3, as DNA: TGCGCCAGCAGCTTGATGGGGCCTGCATCGTCGTTAGAGACCCAGTACTTC. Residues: CASSLMGPASSLETQYF.

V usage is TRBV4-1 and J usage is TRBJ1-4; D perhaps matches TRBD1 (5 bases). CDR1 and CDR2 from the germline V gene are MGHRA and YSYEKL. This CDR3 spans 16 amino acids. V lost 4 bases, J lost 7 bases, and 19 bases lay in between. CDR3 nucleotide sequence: TGCGCCAGCAGCCGCCGGACGGGGGGACTAGCTGAAAAACTGTTTTTT. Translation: CASSRRTGGLAEKLFF.